One sample yielded the 3 T cell receptor beta chains listed below, sequenced in a study of T cells in narcolepsy. The data were produced by immunoSEQ multiplex PCR, yet TCRdb's version contains in-frame clones alone and is incomplete. The top ten hold approximately 0.99% of the sample, which has just under 35,000 clones, 80% seen once. Sequencing was performed on memory (CD45RA-) CD4+ T cells from blood. Every receptor here comes from a human donor in good health.

The V call is TRBV9, the J call TRBJ2-3; 10 bases align to TRBD2. The CDR3 extends over 15 amino acids. Unmatched junction bases numbered 6, after V lost 4 bases and J lost 4 bases. From germline, CDR1 is SGDLS and CDR2 YYNGEE. The CDR3 region is CASSLSGGTADTQYF. The CDR3 region has the DNA TGTGCCAGCAGCCTTAGCGGGGGGACGGCAGATACGCAGTATTTT. Full variable domain (rest looked up from reference TRBV9 and TRBJ2-3): DSGVTQTPKHLITATGQRVTLRCSPRSGDLSVYWYQQSLDQGLQFLIQYYNGEERAKGNILERFSAQQFPDLHSELNLSSLELGDSALYFCASSLSGGTADTQYFGPGTRLTVL.

The chain employs TRBV18 and TRBJ1-3; D perhaps matches TRBD1 (5 bases). V gave up 3 bases and J gave up 4 bases, with 13 bases separating them. The V gene's germline CDR1 is KGHSH and CDR2 LQKENI. The CDR3 has 15 residues. In DNA form, the CDR3 reads TGTGCCAGCTCACCGCGCGGGACGACAGGAAACACCATATATTTT. Residues: CASSPRGTTGNTIYF.

Written as DNA, the CDR3 is TGTGCCAGTAGTAGTAGACAGGGGAGGGGGACGAACACTGAAGCTTTCTTT. This gives the protein CASSSRQGRGTNTEAFF. The rearrangement links TRBV19 to TRBJ1-1; 8 bases agree with TRBD1. The CDR3 runs 17 residues. The V gene end was trimmed by 4 bases and the J gene end by 1 base; junction bases not matched to a gene: 11. CDR1 LNHDA and CDR2 SQIVND come from the germline V gene (reference sequence).